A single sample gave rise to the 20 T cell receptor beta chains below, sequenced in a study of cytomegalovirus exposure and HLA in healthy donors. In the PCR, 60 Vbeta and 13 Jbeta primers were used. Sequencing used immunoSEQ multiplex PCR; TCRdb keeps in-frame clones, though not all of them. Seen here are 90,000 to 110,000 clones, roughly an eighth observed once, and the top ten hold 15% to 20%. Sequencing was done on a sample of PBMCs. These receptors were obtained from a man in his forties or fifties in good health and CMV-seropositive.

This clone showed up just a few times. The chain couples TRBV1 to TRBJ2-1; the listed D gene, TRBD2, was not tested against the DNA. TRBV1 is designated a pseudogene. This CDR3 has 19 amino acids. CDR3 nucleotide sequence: TGCACCAGCAGCCTCCCGGGACTAGCGGGGTGGGTCTCCTACAATGAGCAGTTCTTC. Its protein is CTSSLPGLAGWVSYNEQFF.

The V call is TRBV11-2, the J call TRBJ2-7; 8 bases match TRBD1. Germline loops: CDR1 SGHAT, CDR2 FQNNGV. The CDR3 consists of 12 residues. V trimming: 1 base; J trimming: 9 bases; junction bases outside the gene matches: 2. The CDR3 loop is CASSLAGQGQYF. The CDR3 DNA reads TGTGCCAGCAGCTTAGCCGGACAGGGGCAGTACTTC.

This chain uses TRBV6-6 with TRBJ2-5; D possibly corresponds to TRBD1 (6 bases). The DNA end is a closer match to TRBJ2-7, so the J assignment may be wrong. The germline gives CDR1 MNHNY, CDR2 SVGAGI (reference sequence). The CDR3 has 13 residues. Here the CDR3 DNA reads TGTGCCAGCGGTATGACAGGTTCCTACGAGCAGTACTTC. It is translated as CASGMTGSYEQYF.

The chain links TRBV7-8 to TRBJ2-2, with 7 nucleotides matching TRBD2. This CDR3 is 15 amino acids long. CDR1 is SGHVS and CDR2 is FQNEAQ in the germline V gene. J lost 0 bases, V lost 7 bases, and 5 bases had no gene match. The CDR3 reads CASTPGLANTGELFF. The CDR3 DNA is TGTGCCAGCACCCCCGGACTAGCGAACACCGGGGAGCTGTTTTTT.

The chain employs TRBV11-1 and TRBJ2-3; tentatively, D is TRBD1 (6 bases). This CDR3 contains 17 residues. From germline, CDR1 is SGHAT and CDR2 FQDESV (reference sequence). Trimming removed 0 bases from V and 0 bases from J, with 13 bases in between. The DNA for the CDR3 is TGTGCCAGCAGCTTAGCTTTGGACAGCCAAAGCACAGATACGCAGTATTTT. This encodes CASSLALDSQSTDTQYF. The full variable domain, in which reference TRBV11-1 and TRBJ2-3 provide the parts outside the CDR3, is EAEVAQSPRYKITEKSQAVAFWCDPISGHATLYWYRQILGQGPELLVQFQDESVVDDSQLPKDRFSAERLKGVDSTLKIQPAELGDSAMYLCASSLALDSQSTDTQYFGPGTRLTVL.

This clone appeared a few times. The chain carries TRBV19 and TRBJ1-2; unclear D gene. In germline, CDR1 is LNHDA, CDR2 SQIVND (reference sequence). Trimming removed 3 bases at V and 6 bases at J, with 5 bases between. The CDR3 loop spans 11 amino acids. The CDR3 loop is CASSMADGYTF. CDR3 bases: TGTGCCAGTAGTATGGCAGATGGCTACACCTTC.

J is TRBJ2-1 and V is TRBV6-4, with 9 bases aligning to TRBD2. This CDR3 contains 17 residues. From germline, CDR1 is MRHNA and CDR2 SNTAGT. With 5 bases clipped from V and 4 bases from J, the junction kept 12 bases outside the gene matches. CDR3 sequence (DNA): TGTGCCAGCAGTAGGGACCCCTCTAGCGGGACTTACAATGAGCAGTTCTTC. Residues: CASSRDPSSGTYNEQFF.

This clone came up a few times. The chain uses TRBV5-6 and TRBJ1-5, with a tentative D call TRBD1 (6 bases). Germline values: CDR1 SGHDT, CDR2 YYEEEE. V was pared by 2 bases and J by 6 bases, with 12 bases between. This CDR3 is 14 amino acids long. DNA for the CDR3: TGTGCCAGCAGCTTAGGGACAACTCTTCAGCCCCAGCATTTT. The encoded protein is CASSLGTTLQPQHF.

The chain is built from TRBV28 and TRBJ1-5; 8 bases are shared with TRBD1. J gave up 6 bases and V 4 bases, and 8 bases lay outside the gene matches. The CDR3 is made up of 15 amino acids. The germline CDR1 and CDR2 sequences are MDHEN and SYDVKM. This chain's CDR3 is CASSSGQGGSQPQHF. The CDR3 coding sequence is TGTGCCAGCAGTTCCGGACAGGGCGGGAGTCAGCCCCAGCATTTT.

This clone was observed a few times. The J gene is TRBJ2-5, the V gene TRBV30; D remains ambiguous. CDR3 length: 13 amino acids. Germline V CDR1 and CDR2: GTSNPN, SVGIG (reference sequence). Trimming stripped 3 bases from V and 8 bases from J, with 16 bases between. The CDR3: CAWSAARSGTQYF. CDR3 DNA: TGTGCCTGGAGCGCGGCCCGGTCTGGAACCCAGTACTTC.

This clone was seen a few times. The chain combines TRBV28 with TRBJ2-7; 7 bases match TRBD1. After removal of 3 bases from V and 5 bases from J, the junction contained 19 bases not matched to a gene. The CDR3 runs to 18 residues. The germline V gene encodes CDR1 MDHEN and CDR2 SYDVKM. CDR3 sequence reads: CASSFPEQKTGPPHEQYF. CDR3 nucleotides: TGTGCCAGCAGTTTCCCGGAGCAAAAGACAGGGCCCCCTCACGAGCAGTACTTC.

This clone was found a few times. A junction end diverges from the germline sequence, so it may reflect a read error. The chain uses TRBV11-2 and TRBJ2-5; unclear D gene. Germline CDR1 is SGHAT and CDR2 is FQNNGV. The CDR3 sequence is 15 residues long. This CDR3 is CASSFLPYTQEAQYF. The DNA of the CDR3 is TGTGCCAGCAGCTTCCTCCCGTATACACAAGAGGCCCAGTACTTC.

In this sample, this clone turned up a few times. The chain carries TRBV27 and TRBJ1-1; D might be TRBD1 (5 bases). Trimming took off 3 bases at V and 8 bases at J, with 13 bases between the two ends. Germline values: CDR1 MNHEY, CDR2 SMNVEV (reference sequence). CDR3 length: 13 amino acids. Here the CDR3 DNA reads TGTGCCAGCAGTTTGGGATATAGGGGCGAAGCTTTCTTT. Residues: CASSLGYRGEAFF.

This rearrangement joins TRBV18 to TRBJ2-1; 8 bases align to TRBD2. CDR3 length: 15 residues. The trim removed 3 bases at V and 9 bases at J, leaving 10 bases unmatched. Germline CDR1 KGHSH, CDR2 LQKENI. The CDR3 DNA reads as TGTGCCAGCTCACCGAAAGAAAGTGCGGGGGGTGAGCAGTTCTTC. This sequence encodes CASSPKESAGGEQFF.

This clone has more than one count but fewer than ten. Here the CDR3 reads CASSQGLQDTQYF. The CDR3 DNA reads TGCGCCAGCAGCCAGGGATTGCAAGATACGCAGTATTTT. The chain recombines TRBV5-1 with TRBJ2-3, with a weak D call TRBD1 (5 bases). The V gene lost 4 bases and the J gene lost 5 bases, with 11 bases spanning the gap. Germline V CDR1 and CDR2: SGHRS, YFSETQ. The CDR3 covers 13 residues.

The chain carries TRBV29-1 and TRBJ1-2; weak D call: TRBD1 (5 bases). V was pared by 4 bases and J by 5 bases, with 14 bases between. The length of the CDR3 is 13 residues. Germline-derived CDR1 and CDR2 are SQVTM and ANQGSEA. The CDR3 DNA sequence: TGCAGCGTTGGACGGGGGGATGGGTATGGCTACACCTTC. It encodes CSVGRGDGYGYTF.

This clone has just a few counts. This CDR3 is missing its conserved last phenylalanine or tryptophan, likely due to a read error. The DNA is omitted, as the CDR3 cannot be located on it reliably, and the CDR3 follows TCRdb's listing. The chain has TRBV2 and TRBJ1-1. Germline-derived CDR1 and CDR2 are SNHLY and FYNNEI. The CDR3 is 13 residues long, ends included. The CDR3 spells CASSEGRAGRQNN.

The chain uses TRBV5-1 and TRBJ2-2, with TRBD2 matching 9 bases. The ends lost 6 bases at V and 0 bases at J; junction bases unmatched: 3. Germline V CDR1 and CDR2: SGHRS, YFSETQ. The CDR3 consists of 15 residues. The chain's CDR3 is CASTLAGANTGELFF. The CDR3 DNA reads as TGCGCCAGCACCTTAGCGGGGGCGAACACCGGGGAGCTGTTTTTT.

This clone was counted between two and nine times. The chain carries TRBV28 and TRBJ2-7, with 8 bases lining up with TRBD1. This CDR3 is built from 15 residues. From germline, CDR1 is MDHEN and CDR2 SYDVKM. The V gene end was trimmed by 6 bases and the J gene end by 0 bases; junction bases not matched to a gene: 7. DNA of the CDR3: TGTGCCAGCAGCTCGACAGGGGTCAGCTCCTACGAGCAGTACTTC. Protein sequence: CASSSTGVSSYEQYF.

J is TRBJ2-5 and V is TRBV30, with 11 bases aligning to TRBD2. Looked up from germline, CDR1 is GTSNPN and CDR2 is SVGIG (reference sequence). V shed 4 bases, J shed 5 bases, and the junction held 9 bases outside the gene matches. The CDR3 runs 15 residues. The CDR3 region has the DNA TGTGCCTGGAAGGTAGCGGGAGGGCCCCGGGAGACCCAGTACTTC. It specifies CAWKVAGGPRETQYF.